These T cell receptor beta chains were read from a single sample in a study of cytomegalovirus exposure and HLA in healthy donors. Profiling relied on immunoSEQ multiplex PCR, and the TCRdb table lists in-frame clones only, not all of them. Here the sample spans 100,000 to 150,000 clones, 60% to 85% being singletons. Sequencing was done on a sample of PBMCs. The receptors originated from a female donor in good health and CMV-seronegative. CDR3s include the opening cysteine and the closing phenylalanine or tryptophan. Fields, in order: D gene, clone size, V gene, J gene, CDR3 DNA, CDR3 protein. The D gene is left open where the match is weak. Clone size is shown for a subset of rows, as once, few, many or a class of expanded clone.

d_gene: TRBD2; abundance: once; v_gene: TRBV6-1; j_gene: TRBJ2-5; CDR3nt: TGTGCGGGGCGGCTAGCGGGAGGCCGGGAGACCCAGTACTTC; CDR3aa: CAGRLAGGRETQYF
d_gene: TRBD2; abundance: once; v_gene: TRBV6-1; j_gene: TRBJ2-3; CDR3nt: TGTGCCAGCAGTGAAGGGCTAGCGGGAGCGACAGATACGCAGTATTTT; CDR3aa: CASSEGLAGATDTQYF
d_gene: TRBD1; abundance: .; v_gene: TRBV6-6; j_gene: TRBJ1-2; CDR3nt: TGTGCCAGCAGCCAGGGAACAGGGGGCGCACGTAATGGCTACACCTTC; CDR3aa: CASSQGTGGARNGYTF
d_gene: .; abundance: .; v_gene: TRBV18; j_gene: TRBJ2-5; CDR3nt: TGTGCCAGCTCAGCACCTTCTATACTAGAGACCCAGTACTTC; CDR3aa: CASSAPSILETQYF
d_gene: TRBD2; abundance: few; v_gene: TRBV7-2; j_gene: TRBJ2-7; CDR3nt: TGTGCCAGCAGCCTGCGGACTAGTAGCCACGAGCAGTACTTC; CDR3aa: CASSLRTSSHEQYF
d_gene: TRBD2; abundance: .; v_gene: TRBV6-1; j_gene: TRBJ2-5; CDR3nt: TGTGCCAGCAGTGAAGGACTAGCTGGGACCCAGTACTTC; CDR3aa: CASSEGLAGTQYF
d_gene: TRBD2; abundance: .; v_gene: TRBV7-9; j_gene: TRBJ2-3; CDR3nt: TGTGCCAGCAGCTTATCCGTAGCGGGAGTAGATACGCAGTATTTT; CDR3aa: CASSLSVAGVDTQYF
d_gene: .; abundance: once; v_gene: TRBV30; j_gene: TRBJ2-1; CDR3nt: TGTGCCTGGAGTGCTGTCAGCGGAGTCGAACGCCGTTACTACAATGAGCAGTTCTTC; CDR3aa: CAWSAVSGVERRYYNEQFF
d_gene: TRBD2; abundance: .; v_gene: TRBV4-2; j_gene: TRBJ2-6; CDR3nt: TGTGCCAGCAGCCAAGATGGACTAGCGGGAGTTGGGGCCAACGGCCTAACTTTC; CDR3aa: CASSQDGLAGVGANGLTF
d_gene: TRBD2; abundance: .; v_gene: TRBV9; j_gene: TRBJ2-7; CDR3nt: TGTGCCAGCAGCGCCACCGGGACTAGTAGTGTGCAGTACTTC; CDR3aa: CASSATGTSSVQYF
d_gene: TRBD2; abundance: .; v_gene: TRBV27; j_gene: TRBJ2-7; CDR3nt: TGTGCCAGCAGTTTGTTAGCGGGAACCTACGAGCAGTACTTC; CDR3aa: CASSLLAGTYEQYF
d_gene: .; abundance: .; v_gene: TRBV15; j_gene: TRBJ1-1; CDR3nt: TGTGCCACCAGCTCCTCGGGGGGCCGCCAAGGCGCTGAAGCTTTCTTT; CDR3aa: CATSSSGGRQGAEAFF
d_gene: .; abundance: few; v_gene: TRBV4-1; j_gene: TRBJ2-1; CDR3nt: TGCGCCAGCAGCACCCCACAGTTAATCGATGAGCAGTTCTTC; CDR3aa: CASSTPQLIDEQFF
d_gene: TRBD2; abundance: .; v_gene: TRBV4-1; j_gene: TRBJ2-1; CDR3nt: TGCGCCAGCAGCCAAGGGCTAGCGGGACTCAATGAGCAGTTCTTC; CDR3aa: CASSQGLAGLNEQFF
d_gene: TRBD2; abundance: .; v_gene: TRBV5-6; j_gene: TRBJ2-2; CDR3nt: TGTGCCAGCAGCCACCCTGCGTTTCGGGGGACTACCACCGGGGAGCTGTTTTTT; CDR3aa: CASSHPAFRGTTTGELFF
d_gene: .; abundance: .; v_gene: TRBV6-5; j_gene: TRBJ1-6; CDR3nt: TGTGCCAGCAGTTACCAGGGACTCACCCTCCACTTT; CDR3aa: CASSYQGLTLHF
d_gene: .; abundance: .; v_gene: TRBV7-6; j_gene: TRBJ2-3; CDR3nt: TGTGCCAGCAGCCCCGGCGGACTCATCACAGATACGCAGTATTTT; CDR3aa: CASSPGGLITDTQYF
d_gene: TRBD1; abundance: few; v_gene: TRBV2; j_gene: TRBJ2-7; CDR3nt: TGTGCCAGCGGGGACAGGGGGGACTACGAGCAGTACTTC; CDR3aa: CASGDRGDYEQYF
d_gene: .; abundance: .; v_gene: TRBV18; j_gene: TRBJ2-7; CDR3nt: TGTGCCAGCTCCCACGGACAGTCCTACGAGCAGTACTTC; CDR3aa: CASSHGQSYEQYF
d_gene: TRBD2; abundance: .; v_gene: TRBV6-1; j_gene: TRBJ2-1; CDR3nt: TGTGCCAGCAGTGAATTCCTAGCGGGAGCGGTCAATGAGCAGTTCTTC; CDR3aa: CASSEFLAGAVNEQFF
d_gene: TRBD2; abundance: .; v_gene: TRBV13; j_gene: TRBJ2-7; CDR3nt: TGTGCCAGCAGCTTAGGTCTAGCGGGAGGTATCTACGAGCAGTACTTC; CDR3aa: CASSLGLAGGIYEQYF
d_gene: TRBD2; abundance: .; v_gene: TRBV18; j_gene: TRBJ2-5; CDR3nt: TGTGCCAGCTCCGAGGGACTAGCGGAGAAGGGTTCCCAGTACTTC; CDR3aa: CASSEGLAEKGSQYF
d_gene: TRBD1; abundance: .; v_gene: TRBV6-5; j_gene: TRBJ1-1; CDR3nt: TGTGCCAGCAGTTACTCCAGGGGGGTGGTTGAAGCTTTCTTT; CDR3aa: CASSYSRGVVEAFF
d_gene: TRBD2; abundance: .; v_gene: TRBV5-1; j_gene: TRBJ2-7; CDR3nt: TGCGCCAGCAGCTCGGGCGTCGGCGGGGGGGCTAGCGAGCAGTACTTC; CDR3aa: CASSSGVGGGASEQYF
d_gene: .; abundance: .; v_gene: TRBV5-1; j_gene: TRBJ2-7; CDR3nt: TGCGCCAGCAGCTTGGGAGGGATCTCCTACGAGCAGTACTTC; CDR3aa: CASSLGGISYEQYF
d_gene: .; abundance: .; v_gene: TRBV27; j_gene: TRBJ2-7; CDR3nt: TGTGCCAGCGGAACGGGACATCCGCACTACGAGCAGTACTTC; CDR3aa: CASGTGHPHYEQYF
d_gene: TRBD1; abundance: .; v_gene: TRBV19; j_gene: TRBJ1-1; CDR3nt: TGTGCCAGTAGTTCACTAGTCGGGACAGAGATGAACACTGAAGCTTTCTTT; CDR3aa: CASSSLVGTEMNTEAFF
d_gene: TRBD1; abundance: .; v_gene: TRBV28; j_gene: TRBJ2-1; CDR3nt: TGTGCCAGCCGAGCCCGGGACAGGTTATTGTTCTTC; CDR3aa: CASRARDRLLFF
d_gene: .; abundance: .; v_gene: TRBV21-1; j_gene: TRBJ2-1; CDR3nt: TGTGCCAGCAGCAAGGGCGGTCAGCAGGGCGGTAGGTGTCATGAGCAGTTCTTC; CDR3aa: CASSKGGQQGGRCHEQFF
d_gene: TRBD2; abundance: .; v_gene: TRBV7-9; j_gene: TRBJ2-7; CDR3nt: TGTGCCAGCAGCCCTAGCGGGGGCGGATCGTACGAGCAGTACTTC; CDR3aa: CASSPSGGGSYEQYF
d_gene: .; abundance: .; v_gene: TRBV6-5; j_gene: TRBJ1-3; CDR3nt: TGTGCCAGCAGTTATGGGCAATCACGCTCTGGAAACACCATATATTTT; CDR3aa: CASSYGQSRSGNTIYF
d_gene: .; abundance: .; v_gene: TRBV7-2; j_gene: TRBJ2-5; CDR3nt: TGTGCCATTCAACGGCGGATTCGGGAGACCCAGTACTTC; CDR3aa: CAIQRRIRETQYF
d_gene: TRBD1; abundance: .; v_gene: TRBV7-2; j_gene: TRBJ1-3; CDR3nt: TGTGCCAGCAGCAAACTTGACAGGGTTAGAAACACCATATATTTT; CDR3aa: CASSKLDRVRNTIYF
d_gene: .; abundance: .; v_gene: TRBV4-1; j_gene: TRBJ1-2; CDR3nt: TGCGCCAGCAGCCAAGGAGAAGGGAGGGCCCTGATCTATGGCTACACCTTC; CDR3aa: CASSQGEGRALIYGYTF
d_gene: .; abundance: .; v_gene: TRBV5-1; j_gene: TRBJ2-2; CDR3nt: TGCGCCAGCAGCTTGTTTGCGGGTTACGACACCGGGGAGCTGTTTTTT; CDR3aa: CASSLFAGYDTGELFF
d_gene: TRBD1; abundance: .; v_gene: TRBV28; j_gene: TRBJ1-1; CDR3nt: TGTGCCATCGGGACAGGGCTGAACACTGAAGCTTTCTTT; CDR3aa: CAIGTGLNTEAFF
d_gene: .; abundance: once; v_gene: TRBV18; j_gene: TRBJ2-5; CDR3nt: TGTGCCAGCTCACCAACCACCCGGGAGACCCAGTACTTC; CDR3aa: CASSPTTRETQYF
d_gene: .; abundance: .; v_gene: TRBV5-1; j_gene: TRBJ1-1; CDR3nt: TGCGCCAGCAGCCTGGACGGAGTGCGGGAAGCTTTCTTT; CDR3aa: CASSLDGVREAFF